The present TCR beta chain was sequenced within a study of response to subunit inactivated influenza vaccine. Study-wide points: Seasonal influenza vaccination, on each occasion, was suggested by the authors to recruit few new T cells.

TCRdb reprocessed the RT-PCR reads with MiXCR, giving one entry per CDR3 protein. This table holds hundreds of thousands of distinct CDR3 sequences, 10% to 15% found once. This clonotype occurred a few times. Antigen unknown. The starting material was PBMCs from blood, obtained on the day of vaccination. The sequence was collected from a man aged 50-60 years who received an inactivated influenza vaccine.

The DNA for the CDR3 is TGCAGCGTTGGTGTTTCGGGGGTCGAGCAGTACTTC. Translating gives CSVGVSGVEQYF. V is TRBV29-1 and J is TRBJ2-7; possibly TRBD2 for D (6 bases). The CDR3 has 12 amino acids. Germline V gene lookup returns CDR1 SQVTM and CDR2 ANQGSEA. Trimming took off 4 bases at V and 6 bases at J, with 13 bases between the two ends.